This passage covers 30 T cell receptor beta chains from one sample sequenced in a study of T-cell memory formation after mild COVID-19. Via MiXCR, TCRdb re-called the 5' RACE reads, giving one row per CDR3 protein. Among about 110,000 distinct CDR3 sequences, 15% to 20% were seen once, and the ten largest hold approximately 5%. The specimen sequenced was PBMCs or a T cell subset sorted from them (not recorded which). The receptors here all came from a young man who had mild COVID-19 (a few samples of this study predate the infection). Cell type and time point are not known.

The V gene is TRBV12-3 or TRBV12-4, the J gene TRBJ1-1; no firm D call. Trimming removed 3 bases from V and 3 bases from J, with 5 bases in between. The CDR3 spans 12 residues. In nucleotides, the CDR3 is TGTGCCAGCAGTTTGGAATACACTGAAGCTTTCTTT. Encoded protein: CASSLEYTEAFF.

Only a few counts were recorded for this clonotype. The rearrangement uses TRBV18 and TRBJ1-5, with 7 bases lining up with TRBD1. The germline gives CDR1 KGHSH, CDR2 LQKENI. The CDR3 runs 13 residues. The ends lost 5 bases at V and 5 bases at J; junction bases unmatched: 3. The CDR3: CASSDRADQPQHF. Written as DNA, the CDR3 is TGTGCCAGCTCAGACAGGGCGGATCAGCCCCAGCATTTT.

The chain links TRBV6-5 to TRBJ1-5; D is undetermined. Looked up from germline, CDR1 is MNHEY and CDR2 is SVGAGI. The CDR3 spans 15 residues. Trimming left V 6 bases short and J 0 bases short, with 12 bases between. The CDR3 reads CASSRNWYSNQPQHF. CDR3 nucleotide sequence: TGTGCCAGCAGCCGGAACTGGTATAGCAATCAGCCCCAGCATTTT.

The CDR3: CASSQQVGNEKLFF. CDR3 in DNA: TGCGCCAGCAGCCAACAGGTGGGGAATGAAAAACTGTTTTTT. J is TRBJ1-4 and V is TRBV4-1; D is unresolved. The CDR3 length is 14 residues. V was shortened by 2 bases and J by 5 bases, with 9 bases between the two germline ends. Per the germline V gene, CDR1 is MGHRA and CDR2 is YSYEKL.

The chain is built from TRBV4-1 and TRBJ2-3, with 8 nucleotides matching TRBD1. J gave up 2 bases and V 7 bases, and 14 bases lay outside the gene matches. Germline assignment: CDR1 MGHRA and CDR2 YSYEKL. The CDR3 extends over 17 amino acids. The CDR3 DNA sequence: TGCGCCAGCACCACGGACAGGGCGAGGACACTCACAGATACGCAGTATTTT. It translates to CASTTDRARTLTDTQYF.

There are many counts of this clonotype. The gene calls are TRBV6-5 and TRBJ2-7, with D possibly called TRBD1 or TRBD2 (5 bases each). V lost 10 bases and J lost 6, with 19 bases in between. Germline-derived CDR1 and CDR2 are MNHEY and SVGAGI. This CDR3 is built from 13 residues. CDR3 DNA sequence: TGTGCCACTAGCCGGGACGGATTGGGCGAGCAGTACGTC. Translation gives CATSRDGLGEQYV.

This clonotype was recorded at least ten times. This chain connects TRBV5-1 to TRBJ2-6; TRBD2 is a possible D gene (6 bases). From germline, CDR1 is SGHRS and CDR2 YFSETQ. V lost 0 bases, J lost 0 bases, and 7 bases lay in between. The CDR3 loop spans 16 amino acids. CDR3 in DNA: TGCGCCAGCAGCTTGGTCGGGAGCTCTGGGGCCAACGTCCTGACTTTC. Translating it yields CASSLVGSSGANVLTF.

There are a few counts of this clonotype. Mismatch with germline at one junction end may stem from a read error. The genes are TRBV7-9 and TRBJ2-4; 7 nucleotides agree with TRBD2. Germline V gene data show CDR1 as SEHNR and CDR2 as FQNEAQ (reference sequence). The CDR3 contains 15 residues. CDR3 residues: CASSLGAGAQNIQYF. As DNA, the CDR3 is TGTGCCAGCAGCTTAGGGGCGGGAGCCCAAAACATTCAGTACTTC. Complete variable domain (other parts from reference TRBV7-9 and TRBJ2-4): DTGVSQNPRHKITKRGQNVTFRCDPISEHNRLYWYRQTLGQGPEFLTYFQNEAQLEKSRLLSDRFSAERPKGSFSTLEIQRTEQGDSAMYLCASSLGAGAQNIQYFGAGTRLSVL.

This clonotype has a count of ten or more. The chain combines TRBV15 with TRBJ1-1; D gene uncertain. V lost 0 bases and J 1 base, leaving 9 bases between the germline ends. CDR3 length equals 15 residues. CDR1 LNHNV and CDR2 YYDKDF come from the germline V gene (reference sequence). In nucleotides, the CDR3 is TGTGCCACCAGCAGAGAGGGGTCTGGGAACACTGAAGCTTTCTTT. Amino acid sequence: CATSREGSGNTEAFF. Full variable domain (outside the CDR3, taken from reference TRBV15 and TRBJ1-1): DAMVIQNPRYQVTQFGKPVTLSCSQTLNHNVMYWYQQKSSQAPKLLFHYYDKDFNNEADTPDNFQSRRPNTSFCFLDIRSPGLGDTAMYLCATSREGSGNTEAFFGQGTRLTVV.

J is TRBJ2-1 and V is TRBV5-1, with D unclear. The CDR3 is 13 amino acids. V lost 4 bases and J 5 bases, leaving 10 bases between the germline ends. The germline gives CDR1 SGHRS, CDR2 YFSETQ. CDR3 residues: CASSPAGDNEQFF. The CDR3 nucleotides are TGCGCCAGCAGCCCGGCAGGTGACAATGAGCAGTTCTTC.

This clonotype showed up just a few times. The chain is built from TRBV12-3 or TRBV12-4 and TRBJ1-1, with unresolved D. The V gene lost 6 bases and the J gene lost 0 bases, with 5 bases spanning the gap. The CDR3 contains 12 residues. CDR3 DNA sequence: TGTGCCAGCAGCCAAATGAACACTGAAGCTTTCTTT. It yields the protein CASSQMNTEAFF.

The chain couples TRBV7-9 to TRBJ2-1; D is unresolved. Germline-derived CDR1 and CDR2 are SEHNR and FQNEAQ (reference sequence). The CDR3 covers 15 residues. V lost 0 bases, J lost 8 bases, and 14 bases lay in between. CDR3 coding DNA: TGTGCCAGCAGCTTAGCAGGGAACGCCGCTCATGAGCAGTTCTTC. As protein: CASSLAGNAAHEQFF.

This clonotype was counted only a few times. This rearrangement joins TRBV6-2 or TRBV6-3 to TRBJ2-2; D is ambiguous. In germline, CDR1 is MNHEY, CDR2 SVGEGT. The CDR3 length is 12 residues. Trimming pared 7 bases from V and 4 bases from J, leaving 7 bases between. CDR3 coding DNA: TGTGCCAGCAACCACCCCACCGGGGAGCTGTTTTTT. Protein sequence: CASNHPTGELFF.

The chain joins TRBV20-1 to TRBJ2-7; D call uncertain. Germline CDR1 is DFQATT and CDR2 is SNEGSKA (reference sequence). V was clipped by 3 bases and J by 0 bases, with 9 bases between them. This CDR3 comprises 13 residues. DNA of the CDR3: TGCAGTGCTAGGGACCAAAGCTCCTACGAGCAGTACTTC. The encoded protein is CSARDQSSYEQYF.

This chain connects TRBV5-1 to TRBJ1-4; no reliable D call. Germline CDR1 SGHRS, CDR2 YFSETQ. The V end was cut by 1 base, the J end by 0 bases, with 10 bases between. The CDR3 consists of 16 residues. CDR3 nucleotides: TGCGCCAGCAGCTTGTGGGGAGCTGCAACTAATGAAAAACTGTTTTTT. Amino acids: CASSLWGAATNEKLFF.

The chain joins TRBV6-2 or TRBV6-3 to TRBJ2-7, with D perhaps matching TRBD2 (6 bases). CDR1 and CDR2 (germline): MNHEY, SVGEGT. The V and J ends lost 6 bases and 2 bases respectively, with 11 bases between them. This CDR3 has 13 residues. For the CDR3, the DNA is TGTGCCAGCAGACCTAGCGCAACCTACGAGCAGTACTTC. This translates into CASRPSATYEQYF.

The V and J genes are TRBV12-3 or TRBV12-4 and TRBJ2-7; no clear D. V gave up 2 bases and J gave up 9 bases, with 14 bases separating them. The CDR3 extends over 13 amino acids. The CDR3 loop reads CASSLRQRARQYV. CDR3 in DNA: TGTGCCAGCAGTTTAAGGCAGCGAGCGAGGCAGTACGTC.

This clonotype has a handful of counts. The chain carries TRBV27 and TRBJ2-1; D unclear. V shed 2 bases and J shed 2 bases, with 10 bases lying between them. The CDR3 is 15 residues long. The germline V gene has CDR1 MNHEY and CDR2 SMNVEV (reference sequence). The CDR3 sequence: CASSLIGGAYNEQFF. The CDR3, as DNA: TGTGCCAGCAGTTTAATCGGTGGCGCCTACAATGAGCAGTTCTTC.

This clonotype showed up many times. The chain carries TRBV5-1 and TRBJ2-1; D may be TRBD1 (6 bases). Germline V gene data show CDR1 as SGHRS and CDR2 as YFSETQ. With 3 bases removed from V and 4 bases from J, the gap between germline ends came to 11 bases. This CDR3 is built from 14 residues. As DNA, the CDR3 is TGCGCCAGCAGCTCCTCACAGGGTTACAATGAGCAGTTCTTC. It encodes CASSSSQGYNEQFF.

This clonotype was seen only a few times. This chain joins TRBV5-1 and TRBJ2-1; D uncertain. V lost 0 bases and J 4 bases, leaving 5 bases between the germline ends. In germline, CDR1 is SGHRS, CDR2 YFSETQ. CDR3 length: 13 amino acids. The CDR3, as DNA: TGCGCCAGCAGCTTGGGGGAATACAATGAGCAGTTCTTC. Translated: CASSLGEYNEQFF.

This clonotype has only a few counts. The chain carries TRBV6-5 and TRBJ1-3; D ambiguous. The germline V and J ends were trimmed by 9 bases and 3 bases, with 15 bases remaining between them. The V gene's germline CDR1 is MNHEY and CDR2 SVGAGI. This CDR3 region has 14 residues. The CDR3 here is CASFEDFYGNTIYF. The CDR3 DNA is TGTGCCAGTTTCGAAGACTTTTATGGAAACACCATATATTTT.

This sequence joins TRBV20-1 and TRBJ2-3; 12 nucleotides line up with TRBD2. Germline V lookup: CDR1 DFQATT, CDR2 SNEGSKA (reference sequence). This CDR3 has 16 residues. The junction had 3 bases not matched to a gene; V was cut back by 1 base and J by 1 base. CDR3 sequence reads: CSARALAGGGTDTQYF. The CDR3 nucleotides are TGCAGTGCTAGAGCACTAGCGGGGGGTGGCACAGATACGCAGTATTTT.

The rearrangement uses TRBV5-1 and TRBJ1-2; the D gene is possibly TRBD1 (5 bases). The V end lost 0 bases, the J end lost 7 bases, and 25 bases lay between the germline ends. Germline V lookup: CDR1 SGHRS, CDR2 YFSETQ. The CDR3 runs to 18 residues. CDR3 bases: TGCGCCAGCAGCTTGGGAGACACGGGGCCCTTTTTTGCGGGTGGCTACACCTTC. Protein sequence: CASSLGDTGPFFAGGYTF. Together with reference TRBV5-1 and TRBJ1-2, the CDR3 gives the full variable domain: KAGVTQTPRYLIKTRGQQVTLSCSPISGHRSVSWYQQTPGQGLQFLFEYFSETQRNKGNFPGRFSGRQFSNSRSEMNVSTLELGDSALYLCASSLGDTGPFFAGGYTFGSGTRLTVV.

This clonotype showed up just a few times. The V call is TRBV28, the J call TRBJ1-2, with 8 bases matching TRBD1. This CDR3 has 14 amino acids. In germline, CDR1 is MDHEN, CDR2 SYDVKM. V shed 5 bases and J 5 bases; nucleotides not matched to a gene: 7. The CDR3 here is CASSPGQDPYGYTF. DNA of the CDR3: TGTGCCAGCAGTCCGGGACAGGATCCATATGGCTACACCTTC.

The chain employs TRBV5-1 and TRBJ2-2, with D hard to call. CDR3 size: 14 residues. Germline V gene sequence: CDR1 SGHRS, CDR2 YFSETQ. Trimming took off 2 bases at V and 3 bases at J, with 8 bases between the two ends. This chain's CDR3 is CASSFPGDTGELFF. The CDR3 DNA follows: TGCGCCAGCAGCTTTCCAGGAGACACCGGGGAGCTGTTTTTT.

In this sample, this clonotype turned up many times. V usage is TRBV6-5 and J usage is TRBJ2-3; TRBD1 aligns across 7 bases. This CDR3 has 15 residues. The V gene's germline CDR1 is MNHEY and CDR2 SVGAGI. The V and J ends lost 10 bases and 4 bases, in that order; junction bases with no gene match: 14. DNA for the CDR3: TGTGCCACCCGAAGGAGAGGGGGCATCCCAGATACGCAGTATTTT. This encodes CATRRRGGIPDTQYF.

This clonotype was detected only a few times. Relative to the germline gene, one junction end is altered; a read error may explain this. The CDR3 loop is CASSYFSDTHF. Here the CDR3 DNA reads TGTGCCAGCAGTTACTTTTCTGACACCCACTTC. The chain combines TRBV6-2 or TRBV6-3 with TRBJ2-7; no clear D gene. CDR3 size: 11 residues. Germline V lookup: CDR1 MNHEY, CDR2 SVGEGT.

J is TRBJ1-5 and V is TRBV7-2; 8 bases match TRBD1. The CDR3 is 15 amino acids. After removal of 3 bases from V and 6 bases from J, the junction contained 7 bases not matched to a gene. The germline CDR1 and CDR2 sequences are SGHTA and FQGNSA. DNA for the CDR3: TGTGCCAGCAGCTTTGGGACAGGCCTACCTCAGCCCCAGCATTTT. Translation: CASSFGTGLPQPQHF.

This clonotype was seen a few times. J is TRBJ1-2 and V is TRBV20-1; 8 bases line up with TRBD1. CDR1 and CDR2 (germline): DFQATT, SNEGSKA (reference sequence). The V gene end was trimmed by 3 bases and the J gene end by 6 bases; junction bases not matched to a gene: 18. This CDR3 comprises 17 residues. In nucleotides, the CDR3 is TGCAGTGCTAGTCCCATTGAAGGACAGGGATTCGACAATGGCTACACCTTC. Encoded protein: CSASPIEGQGFDNGYTF.

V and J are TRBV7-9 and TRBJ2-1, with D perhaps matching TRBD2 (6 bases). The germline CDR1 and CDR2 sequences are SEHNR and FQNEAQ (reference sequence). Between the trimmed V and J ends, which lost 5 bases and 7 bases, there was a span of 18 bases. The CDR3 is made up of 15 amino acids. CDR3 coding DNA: TGTGCCAGCAGCCAGGGACTGTCAAGGGTTAATGAGCAGTTCTTC. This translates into CASSQGLSRVNEQFF.